One and the same sample provided the 19 T cell receptor beta chains below, sequenced in a study of blood T cell repertoires in COVID-19. Clones were read by immunoSEQ multiplex PCR, and TCRdb kept only the in-frame ones, dropping some. The data contain around 620,000 clones, around 89% of them singletons. The sample comprised peripheral blood. The receptors were gathered from a woman in her late teens or twenties with acute or convalescent COVID-19.

The chain is built from TRBV4-2 and TRBJ2-7; D remains unclear. From germline, CDR1 is LGHNA and CDR2 YNFKEQ. Trimming cost V 2 bases and J 3 bases, with 14 bases left between them. This CDR3 comprises 15 residues. The DNA for the CDR3 is TGTGCCAGCAGCCAATATTCTGGTAGCAGCTACGAGCAGTACTTC. As protein: CASSQYSGSSYEQYF.

With respect to this clone: Additional DNA sequences in this sample encode the identical CDR3. The chain has TRBV19 and TRBJ1-5; TRBD1 matches 8 bases. V shed 9 bases and J 4 bases; nucleotides not matched to a gene: 2. The CDR3 is 12 amino acids. Germline V gene sequence: CDR1 LNHDA, CDR2 SQIVND (reference sequence). The CDR3 spells CASRQGNQPQHF. The CDR3 DNA follows: TGTGCCAGCCGACAGGGGAATCAGCCCCAGCATTTT.

The V and J genes are TRBV12-3 or TRBV12-4 and TRBJ1-5; the D gene is possibly TRBD1 (6 bases). V was cut by 5 bases and J by 7 bases, with 9 bases left in between. The CDR3 extends over 12 amino acids. CDR3 loop: CASSHRVQPQHF. CDR3 sequence (DNA): TGTGCCAGCAGTCACAGGGTCCAGCCCCAGCATTTT.

With regard to this clone: One end of the junction fails to match germline, which may point to a read error. This chain uses TRBV23-1 with TRBJ2-4, with D perhaps TRBD1 (6 bases). TRBV23-1 is flagged as an ORF with uncertain function. The CDR3 has 9 residues. CDR3 nucleotides: TGCGCCAGCAGCCAAACAGGGAGCTTC. Its translation is CASSQTGSF.

V is TRBV5-1 and J is TRBJ1-1; D not resolved. The CDR3 sequence is 15 residues long. Germline CDR1 reads SGHRS; CDR2 reads YFSETQ. Trimming left V 2 bases short and J 0 bases short, with 11 bases between. This CDR3 reads CASSFRGGVNTEAFF. Here the CDR3 DNA reads TGCGCCAGCAGCTTCCGGGGAGGAGTGAACACTGAAGCTTTCTTT.

The chain is built from TRBV10-3 and TRBJ2-7; D perhaps matches TRBD1 (6 bases). Trimming left V 7 bases short and J 0 bases short, with 10 bases between. The CDR3 has 13 residues. CDR1 is ENHRY and CDR2 is SYGVKD in the germline V gene. For the CDR3, the DNA is TGTGCCATCAAGGCAGGGGACTCCTACGAGCAGTACTTC. This codes for CAIKAGDSYEQYF.

The chain couples TRBV14 to TRBJ2-5; TRBD2 matches at 9 bases. The junction had 4 bases not matched to a gene; V was cut back by 0 bases and J by 5 bases. Germline CDR1 is SGHDN and CDR2 is FVKESK. The CDR3 has 15 residues. CDR3 protein: CASSQEGLARETQYF. In DNA, the CDR3 is TGTGCCAGCAGCCAAGAAGGACTAGCGAGGGAGACCCAGTACTTC.

The chain joins TRBV24-1 to TRBJ2-3; 13 nucleotides agree with TRBD2. The V segment lost 6 bases and the J segment 2 bases; nucleotides outside the gene matches: 4. This CDR3 is 16 amino acids long. CDR1 KGHDR and CDR2 SFDVKD come from the germline V gene. The CDR3 coding sequence is TGTGCCACCAGTCCCGGGACTAGCGGGGCCACAGATACGCAGTATTTT. Translation: CATSPGTSGATDTQYF.

The chain links TRBV9 to TRBJ1-4; tentative D call: TRBD1 (5 bases). V shed 0 bases and J shed 1 base, with 10 bases lying between them. Germline V gene lookup returns CDR1 SGDLS and CDR2 YYNGEE. The CDR3 covers 16 residues. CDR3 sequence (DNA): TGTGCCAGCAGCGTAGCTGGGGCAGAAACTAATGAAAAACTGTTTTTT. As protein: CASSVAGAETNEKLFF. The entire variable domain, with the rest obtained from reference TRBV9 and TRBJ1-4, is as follows: DSGVTQTPKHLITATGQRVTLRCSPRSGDLSVYWYQQSLDQGLQFLIQYYNGEERAKGNILERFSAQQFPDLHSELNLSSLELGDSALYFCASSVAGAETNEKLFFGSGTQLSVL.

The table lists this clone with a count of one. The chain recombines TRBV7-9 with TRBJ1-2, with D hard to call. This CDR3 has 13 residues. Trimming cost V 7 bases and J 8 bases, with 17 bases left between them. Germline V CDR1 and CDR2: SEHNR, FQNEAQ (reference sequence). As DNA, the CDR3 is TGTGCCAGCACCATAGCTGGGCTGACCGGCTACACCTTC. This sequence encodes CASTIAGLTGYTF. The whole variable domain, filled in from reference TRBV7-9 and TRBJ1-2, reads DTGVSQNPRHKITKRGQNVTFRCDPISEHNRLYWYRQTLGQGPEFLTYFQNEAQLEKSRLLSDRFSAERPKGSFSTLEIQRTEQGDSAMYLCASTIAGLTGYTFGSGTRLTVV.

This chain connects TRBV27 to TRBJ2-7; unclear D gene. Germline CDR1 and CDR2: MNHEY and SMNVEV (reference sequence). The CDR3 spans 14 residues. The V end was cut by 5 bases, the J end by 2 bases, with 13 bases between. As DNA, the CDR3 is TGTGCCAGCAGTCTTCCGGGTAGGACCTACGAGCAGTACTTC. Amino acids: CASSLPGRTYEQYF.

V and J are TRBV29-1 and TRBJ1-2, with 7 nucleotides matching TRBD1. This CDR3 comprises 14 residues. Germline-derived CDR1 and CDR2 are SQVTM and ANQGSEA. V gave up 6 bases and J gave up 2 bases; unmatched junction bases: 9. In nucleotides, the CDR3 is TGCAGCGTCCCACAGGGGACAAGGAACTATGGCTACACCTTC. It translates to CSVPQGTRNYGYTF.

The V and J genes are TRBV12-3 or TRBV12-4 and TRBJ1-1; the D gene is possibly TRBD1 (5 bases). V lost 2 bases and J 6 bases, leaving 10 bases between the germline ends. This CDR3 is 13 amino acids long. The CDR3 loop is CASSLKGNAEAFF. CDR3 nucleotide sequence: TGTGCCAGCAGTTTAAAGGGGAATGCTGAAGCTTTCTTT.

V and J are TRBV7-9 and TRBJ2-1; 9 bases fit TRBD1. CDR1 is SEHNR and CDR2 is FQNEAQ in the germline V gene (reference sequence). After removal of 5 bases from V and 7 bases from J, the junction contained 9 bases not matched to a gene. The CDR3 is made up of 15 amino acids. CDR3 sequence reads: CASSQGQGGPNEQFF. In DNA form, the CDR3 reads TGTGCCAGCAGCCAGGGACAGGGTGGACCAAATGAGCAGTTCTTC.

The rearrangement joins TRBV24-1 to TRBJ2-3; TRBD1 matches at 7 bases. The CDR3 totals 16 residues. Looked up from germline, CDR1 is KGHDR and CDR2 is SFDVKD. V lost 4 bases to trimming and J lost 4 bases; unmatched junction nucleotides: 10. This CDR3 reads CATSDQQGPAADTQYF. CDR3 DNA sequence: TGTGCCACCAGTGACCAACAGGGGCCGGCCGCAGATACGCAGTATTTT.

V is TRBV13 and J is TRBJ2-3; weak D call: TRBD2 (7 bases). The CDR3 has 17 residues. The germline V gene has CDR1 PRHDT and CDR2 FYEKMQ (reference sequence). V gave up 0 bases and J gave up 4 bases, with 17 bases separating them. The CDR3 nucleotides read TGTGCCAGCAGCTTAGGCGAGGAGGGGGGGAGCGCAGATACGCAGTATTTT. Translated: CASSLGEEGGSADTQYF.

The chain uses TRBV9 and TRBJ1-1; possible D gene TRBD1, 5 bases. Germline loops: CDR1 SGDLS, CDR2 YYNGEE. V was pared by 3 bases and J by 3 bases, with 18 bases between. The CDR3 spans 16 residues. CDR3 sequence reads: CASSDPSRGAYTEAFF. CDR3 coding DNA: TGTGCCAGCAGCGACCCCTCAAGGGGCGCTTACACTGAAGCTTTCTTT.

This chain uses TRBV2 with TRBJ1-2; TRBD1 is a possible D gene (5 bases). V was pared by 6 bases and J by 5 bases, with 16 bases between. The CDR3 contains 14 residues. Per germline, CDR1 SNHLY and CDR2 FYNNEI. This CDR3 is CASSPWGQRYGYTF. The CDR3 DNA reads TGTGCCAGCAGCCCCTGGGGCCAGAGGTATGGCTACACCTTC.

The genes are TRBV6-5 and TRBJ1-4; TRBD1 aligns across 7 bases. The CDR3 runs to 15 residues. The trim removed 5 bases at V and 7 bases at J, leaving 10 bases unmatched. CDR1 is MNHEY, CDR2 SVGAGI, per germline. The CDR3 region is CASSIVQGTLEKLFF. For the CDR3, the DNA is TGTGCCAGCAGTATAGTACAGGGGACCCTTGAAAAACTGTTTTTT.